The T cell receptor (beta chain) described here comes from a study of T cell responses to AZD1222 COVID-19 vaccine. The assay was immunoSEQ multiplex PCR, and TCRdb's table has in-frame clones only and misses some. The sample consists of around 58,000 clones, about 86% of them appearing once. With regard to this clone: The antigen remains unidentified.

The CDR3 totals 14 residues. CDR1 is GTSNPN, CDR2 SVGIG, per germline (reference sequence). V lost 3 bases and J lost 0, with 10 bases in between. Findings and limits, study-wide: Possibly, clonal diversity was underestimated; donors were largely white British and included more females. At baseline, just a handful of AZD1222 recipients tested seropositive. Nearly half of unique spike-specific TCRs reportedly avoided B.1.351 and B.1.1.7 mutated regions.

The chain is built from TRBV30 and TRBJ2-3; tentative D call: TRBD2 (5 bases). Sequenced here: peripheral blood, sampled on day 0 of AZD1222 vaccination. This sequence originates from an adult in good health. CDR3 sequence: CAWRGGLSTDTQYF. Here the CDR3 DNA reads TGTGCCTGGAGGGGCGGGCTTAGCACAGATACGCAGTATTTT.